Below, one T cell receptor (beta chain) is given with its context. Original analysis: Amplification of reference gene primers was used by the study to estimate nucleated cell counts. Sequencing used immunoSEQ multiplex PCR; TCRdb keeps in-frame clones, though not all of them. V and J calls and clone size are given by that table; D and trimming were obtained from the DNA. The table has about 190,000 clones, around 90% seen once. The data were obtained in a study of blood T cell repertoires in COVID-19. The wider study: Samples representing acute and convalescent COVID-19 were sourced from the United States, Italy and Spain. The cDNA or gDNA used as material had been derived from T cells, B-cell-depleted T cells, or PBMCs.

The V gene lost 9 bases and the J gene lost 2 bases, with 16 bases spanning the gap. Germline V lookup: CDR1 PRHDT, CDR2 FYEKMQ (reference sequence). The CDR3 runs 14 residues. This TCR was sampled from a man aged 40-55 years with acute or convalescent COVID-19. The chain uses TRBV13 and TRBJ1-2; tentative D call: TRBD1 (5 bases). Sequenced: peripheral blood. CDR3 protein: CASYRRGNNYGYTF. The CDR3 DNA follows: TGTGCCAGTTATAGGCGGGGCAACAACTATGGCTACACCTTC. The full variable domain, its missing parts supplied by reference TRBV13 and TRBJ1-2, is AAGVIQSPRHLIKEKRETATLKCYPIPRHDTVYWYQQGPGQDPQFLISFYEKMQSDKGSIPDRFSAQQFSDYHSELNMSSLELGDSALYFCASYRRGNNYGYTFGSGTRLTVV.